A selection of T cell receptor beta chains follows, all from one sample in a study of tumor and adjacent non-tumor tissue in lung cancer. Via MiXCR, TCRdb re-called the multiplex PCR reads, giving one row per CDR3 protein. Of roughly 120,000 distinct CDR3 sequences detected, around 57% appear once; the ten largest clones hold 15% to 20%. The sequenced sample was distant non-tumor lung tissue. All receptors derive from a man aged 60-69 years with non-small cell lung cancer. Both conserved end residues are part of each CDR3. The D gene is left open where the match is weak. Clone size is not always given. Where it is, it says once, few, many or a class for expanded clones.

D: -; size: once; V: TRBV5-5; J: TRBJ1-6; CDR3: CASGSGTSFTSPLHF; DNA: TGTGCCAGCGGCTCCGGGACGAGCTTTACGTCACCCTTACACTTT
D: -; size: many; V: TRBV5-1; J: TRBJ2-1; CDR3: CASTKETSLVIGGEGVF; DNA: TGCGCCAGCACGAAAGAAACCTCACTAGTCATTGGTGGGGAGGGGGTCTTC
D: TRBD2; size: -; V: TRBV4-3; J: TRBJ2-3; CDR3: CASSKDRRGGSRTDTQYF; DNA: TGTGCCAGCAGCAAAGATCGTCGAGGCGGGAGTAGAACAGATACGCAGTATTTT
D: -; size: few; V: TRBV10-3; J: TRBJ2-2; CDR3: CAISRVTGLNTEELFF; DNA: TGTGCCATCAGTCGCGTGACAGGCCTGAATACCGAGGAGCTGTTTTTT
D: -; size: -; V: TRBV28; J: TRBJ2-3; CDR3: CASSFGGHTQYF; DNA: TGTGCCAGCAGTTTTGGGGGACATACGCAGTATTTT
D: -; size: few; V: TRBV6-4; J: TRBJ2-1; CDR3: CASSDSFGGAGNEQFF; DNA: TGTGCCAGCAGTGACTCGTTTGGGGGCGCAGGCAATGAGCAGTTCTTC
D: -; size: -; V: TRBV6-2/TRBV6-3; J: TRBJ1-2; CDR3: CASSYSRCPYSYTF; DNA: TGTGCCAGCAGTTACTCGCGGTGCCCCTATAGCTACACCTTC
D: TRBD1; size: few; V: TRBV20-1; J: TRBJ1-2; CDR3: CSARDPTGSNYGYTF; DNA: TGCAGTGCTAGAGACCCGACAGGGTCTAACTATGGCTACACCTTC
D: TRBD2; size: -; V: TRBV11-2; J: TRBJ2-3; CDR3: CACSRSGRAFEDTQYF; DNA: TGTGCCTGCAGTCGTAGCGGGAGGGCCTTTGAAGATACGCAGTATTTT
D: -; size: -; V: TRBV10-3; J: TRBJ1-5; CDR3: CTISESVYINQPQHF; DNA: TGTACCATCAGTGAGTCGGTGTATATCAATCAGCCCCAGCATTTT
D: TRBD2; size: many; V: TRBV5-4; J: TRBJ2-1; CDR3: CASTGWGGTYNEQFF; DNA: TGTGCCAGCACGGGGTGGGGGGGGACCTACAATGAGCAGTTCTTC
D: -; size: many; V: TRBV5-1; J: TRBJ1-1; CDR3: CASSLEGSLNTEAFF; DNA: TGCGCCAGCAGCTTGGAGGGGTCTTTGAACACTGAAGCTTTCTTT
D: TRBD1; size: many; V: TRBV29-1; J: TRBJ2-1; CDR3: CSGQGLYNEQFF; DNA: TGCAGCGGACAGGGGCTCTACAATGAGCAGTTCTTC
D: TRBD2; size: large; V: TRBV11-2; J: TRBJ2-5; CDR3: CASSPRTSGVGETQYF; DNA: TGTGCCAGCAGCCCCCGTACTAGCGGGGTGGGGGAGACCCAGTACTTC
D: -; size: -; V: TRBV20-1; J: TRBJ2-7; CDR3: CNAKPETGTREQYF; DNA: TGCAATGCTAAGCCAGAAACGGGAACTCGCGAGCAGTACTTC
D: -; size: -; V: TRBV6-2/TRBV6-3; J: TRBJ1-5; CDR3: CASSYAAVRTAQHF; DNA: TGTGCCAGCAGTTACGCGGCAGTTCGAACCGCCCAGCATTTT
D: TRBD2; size: -; V: TRBV5-4; J: TRBJ2-1; CDR3: CGSSPGTSRNNEQFF; DNA: TGTGGCAGCAGCCCAGGGACTAGCAGAAACAATGAGCAGTTCTTC
D: TRBD1; size: -; V: TRBV28; J: TRBJ2-7; CDR3: CASSFGQGGKVGEQYF; DNA: TGTGCCAGCAGTTTCGGACAGGGAGGAAAAGTAGGCGAGCAGTACTTC
D: TRBD1; size: -; V: TRBV11-1; J: TRBJ2-3; CDR3: CASGPGQGTNTDTHYF; DNA: TGTGCCAGCGGCCCAGGACAGGGGACTAACACAGATACGCATTATTTC
D: -; size: -; V: TRBV2; J: TRBJ1-2; CDR3: CASLPRASEVPRANYGYTF; DNA: TGTGCCAGCCTCCCTAGGGCGTCAGAAGTCCCCAGGGCGAACTATGGCTACACCTTC
D: TRBD1; size: -; V: TRBV11-2; J: TRBJ2-7; CDR3: CASSLAVAYLDRSYEQYF; DNA: TGTGCCAGCAGCTTAGCGGTGGCCTACTTGGACAGGTCCTACGAGCAGTATTTC
D: TRBD2; size: -; V: TRBV12-3/TRBV12-4; J: TRBJ2-3; CDR3: CVSSSLLGGRFLATDTQYF; DNA: TGTGTCAGCAGTTCCCTCCTCGGCGGGAGGTTCTTAGCAACAGATACGCAGTATTTT
D: TRBD1; size: -; V: TRBV5-1; J: TRBJ1-5; CDR3: CASSLEGQSNEPQHF; DNA: TGCGCCAGCAGCTTGGAGGGACAGAGCAATGAGCCCCAGCATTTT
D: -; size: -; V: TRBV20-1; J: TRBJ2-5; CDR3: CSASRGRAKGTQYF; DNA: TGCAGTGCTAGTCGTGGTCGGGCCAAGGGGACCCAGTACTTC
D: -; size: many; V: TRBV6-1; J: TRBJ2-7; CDR3: CASSINRDHEQYF; DNA: TGTGCCAGCAGTATTAACAGGGATCACGAGCAGTACTTC
D: -; size: -; V: TRBV12-3/TRBV12-4; J: TRBJ2-2; CDR3: CANSRNTGELFF; DNA: TGTGCCAACAGCCGGAACACCGGGGAACTGTTTTTT
D: -; size: once; V: TRBV5-1; J: TRBJ1-1; CDR3: CASSLGQARTETFF; DNA: TGCGCCAGCAGCTTGGGACAGGCGAGGACTGAAACTTTCTTT
D: -; size: -; V: TRBV4-2; J: TRBJ2-7; CDR3: CASSQDRLAREQYF; DNA: TGTGCCAGCAGCCAAGATCGCTTAGCTAGAGAGCAGTACTTC
D: -; size: -; V: TRBV5-6; J: TRBJ1-1; CDR3: CASSRSNRNIEAFF; DNA: TGTGCCAGCAGCCGCTCGAACAGGAACATTGAAGCTTTCTTT
D: -; size: few; V: TRBV20-1; J: TRBJ2-3; CDR3: CSARDIQSTDTQYF; DNA: TGCAGTGCTAGAGATATACAGAGCACAGATACGCAGTATTTT
D: TRBD2; size: -; V: TRBV11-2; J: TRBJ2-2; CDR3: CANNFRASGGEANTGELFF; DNA: TGTGCCAACAACTTTCGAGCTAGCGGGGGGGAAGCCAACACCGGGGAGCTGTTTTTT
D: TRBD1; size: once; V: TRBV5-4; J: TRBJ2-2; CDR3: CTSSLETGANTGELFF; DNA: TGTACCAGCAGCTTGGAGACAGGGGCAAACACCGGGGAGCTGTTTTTT
D: -; size: many; V: TRBV6-1; J: TRBJ2-3; CDR3: CASSEGTQYF; DNA: TGTGCCAGCAGTGAGGGTACGCAGTATTTT
D: -; size: -; V: TRBV6-2/TRBV6-3; J: TRBJ2-7; CDR3: CASDSKGLHYEQYF; DNA: TGTGCCAGCGACTCTAAGGGACTTCACTACGAGCAGTACTTC
D: -; size: few; V: TRBV7-9; J: TRBJ2-2; CDR3: CASSSLDTNTGELFF; DNA: TGTGCCAGCAGCTCCTTGGACACGAACACCGGGGAGCTGTTTTTT
D: TRBD1; size: few; V: TRBV11-2; J: TRBJ2-7; CDR3: CASSLVGTGMEQYF; DNA: TGTGCCAGCAGCTTAGTAGGGACAGGGATGGAGCAGTACTTC
D: -; size: many; V: TRBV5-1; J: TRBJ1-6; CDR3: CASTPEGQYNSPLHF; DNA: TGCGCCAGCACGCCGGAAGGACAGTATAATTCACCCCTCCACTTT
D: -; size: -; V: TRBV28; J: TRBJ1-3; CDR3: CASGLWETARNTIYF; DNA: TGTGCCAGCGGTTTATGGGAGACGGCACGAAACACCATATATTTT
D: -; size: -; V: TRBV10-3; J: TRBJ2-1; CDR3: CAISEWDHRDQPYNEQFF; DNA: TGTGCCATCAGTGAGTGGGATCACCGGGACCAGCCCTACAATGAGCAGTTCTTC
D: -; size: -; V: TRBV6-1; J: TRBJ2-7; CDR3: CVSSGARDYKQYF; DNA: TGTGTCAGCTCCGGGGCGCGCGACTACAAGCAGTACTTC